Given below is one TCR beta chain in context. The antigen is unknown. The data derive from a study of T cell responses to AZD1222 COVID-19 vaccine. Findings and caveats of the study: Baseline testing showed seropositivity in only a handful of AZD1222 recipients.

Germline CDR1 and CDR2: LGHDT and YNNKEL (reference sequence). This CDR3 has 17 residues. Trimming took 4 bases from V and 1 from J; bases not matched to a gene: 9. The assay was immunoSEQ multiplex PCR, and TCRdb's table has in-frame clones only and misses some. The sample lists more than 130,000 clones; about nine tenths were seen once. The source of this sequence is an adult in good health. The sequences come from peripheral blood, collected on day 0 of AZD1222 vaccination. The V call is TRBV3-1 (or the pseudogene TRBV3-2), the J call TRBJ2-2; 7 positions agree with TRBD1. CDR3 loop: CASSPTWDSQNTGELFF. The CDR3 region has the DNA TGTGCCAGCAGCCCGACCTGGGACAGCCAGAACACCGGGGAGCTGTTTTTT.